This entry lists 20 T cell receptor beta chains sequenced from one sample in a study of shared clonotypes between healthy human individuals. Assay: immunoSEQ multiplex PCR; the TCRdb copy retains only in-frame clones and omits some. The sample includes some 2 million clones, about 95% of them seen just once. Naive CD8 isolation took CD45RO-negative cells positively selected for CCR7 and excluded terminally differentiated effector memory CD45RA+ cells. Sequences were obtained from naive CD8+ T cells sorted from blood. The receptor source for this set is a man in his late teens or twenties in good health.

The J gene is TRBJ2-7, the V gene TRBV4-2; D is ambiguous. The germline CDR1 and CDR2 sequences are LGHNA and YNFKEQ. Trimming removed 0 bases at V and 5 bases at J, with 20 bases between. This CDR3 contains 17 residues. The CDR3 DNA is TGTGCCAGCAGCCAAGATTTCGCGCCGGTCAACTGGGACGAGCAGTACTTC. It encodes CASSQDFAPVNWDEQYF.

This CDR3 is CASSEIGGLEQYF. Written as DNA, the CDR3 is TGTGCCAGCAGTGAAATCGGGGGGCTGGAGCAGTACTTC. The J gene is TRBJ2-7, the V gene TRBV2; TRBD2 is a possible D gene (7 bases). The CDR3 length is 13 residues. Germline V lookup: CDR1 SNHLY, CDR2 FYNNEI. V lost 2 bases to trimming and J lost 7 bases, with 12 bases between them.

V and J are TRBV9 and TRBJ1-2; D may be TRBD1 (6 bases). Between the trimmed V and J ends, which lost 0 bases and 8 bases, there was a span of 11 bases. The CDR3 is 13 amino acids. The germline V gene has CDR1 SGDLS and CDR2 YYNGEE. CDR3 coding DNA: TGTGCCAGCAGCGTAGCGGGGGCAGAGGGCTACACCTTC. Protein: CASSVAGAEGYTF.

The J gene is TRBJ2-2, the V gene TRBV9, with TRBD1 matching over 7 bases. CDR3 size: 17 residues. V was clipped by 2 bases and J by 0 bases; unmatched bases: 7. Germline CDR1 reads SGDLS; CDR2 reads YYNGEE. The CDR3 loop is CASSVPRQGPNTGELFF. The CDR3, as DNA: TGTGCCAGCAGCGTCCCTCGACAGGGCCCGAACACCGGGGAGCTGTTTTTT. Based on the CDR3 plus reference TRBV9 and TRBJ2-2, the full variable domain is DSGVTQTPKHLITATGQRVTLRCSPRSGDLSVYWYQQSLDQGLQFLIQYYNGEERAKGNILERFSAQQFPDLHSELNLSSLELGDSALYFCASSVPRQGPNTGELFFGEGSRLTVL.

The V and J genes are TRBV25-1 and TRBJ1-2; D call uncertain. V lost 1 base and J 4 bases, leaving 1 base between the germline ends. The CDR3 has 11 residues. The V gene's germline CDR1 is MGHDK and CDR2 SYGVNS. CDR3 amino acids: CASSEFYGYTF. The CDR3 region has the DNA TGTGCCAGCAGTGAATTCTATGGCTACACCTTC.

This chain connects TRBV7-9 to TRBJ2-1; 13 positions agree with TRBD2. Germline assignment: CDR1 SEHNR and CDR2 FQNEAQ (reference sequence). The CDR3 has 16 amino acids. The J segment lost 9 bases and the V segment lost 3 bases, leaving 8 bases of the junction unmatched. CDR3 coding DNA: TGTGCCAGCAGCTTGCCCGGGACTAGCGGGATGGGTGAGCAGTTCTTC. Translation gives CASSLPGTSGMGEQFF.

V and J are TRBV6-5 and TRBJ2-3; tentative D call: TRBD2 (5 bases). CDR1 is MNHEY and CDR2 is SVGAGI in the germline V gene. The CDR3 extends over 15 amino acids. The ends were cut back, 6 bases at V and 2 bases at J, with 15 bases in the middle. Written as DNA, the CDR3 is TGTGCCAGCAGAACTGACTACCTATCCACAGATACGCAGTATTTT. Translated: CASRTDYLSTDTQYF.

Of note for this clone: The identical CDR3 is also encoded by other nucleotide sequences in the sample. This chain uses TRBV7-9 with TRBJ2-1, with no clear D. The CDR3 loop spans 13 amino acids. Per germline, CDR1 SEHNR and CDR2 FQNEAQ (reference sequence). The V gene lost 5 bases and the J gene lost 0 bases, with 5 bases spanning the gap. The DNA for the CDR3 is TGTGCCAGCAGCCTTCCCTCCTACAATGAGCAGTTCTTC. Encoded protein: CASSLPSYNEQFF.

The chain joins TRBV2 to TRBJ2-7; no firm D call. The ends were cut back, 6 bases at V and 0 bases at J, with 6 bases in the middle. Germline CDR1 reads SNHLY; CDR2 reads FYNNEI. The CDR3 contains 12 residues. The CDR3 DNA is TGTGCCAGCAGACCCCTCTCCTACGAGCAGTACTTC. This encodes CASRPLSYEQYF.

CDR3 in DNA: TGTGCCTGGAGTGTAAGCGGGAGGGACGAGCAGTACTTC. This codes for CAWSVSGRDEQYF. The rearrangement uses TRBV30 and TRBJ2-7; 10 bases are shared with TRBD2. V trimming: 0 bases; J trimming: 5 bases; junction bases outside the gene matches: 1. The length of the CDR3 is 13 residues. Germline assignment: CDR1 GTSNPN and CDR2 SVGIG (reference sequence).

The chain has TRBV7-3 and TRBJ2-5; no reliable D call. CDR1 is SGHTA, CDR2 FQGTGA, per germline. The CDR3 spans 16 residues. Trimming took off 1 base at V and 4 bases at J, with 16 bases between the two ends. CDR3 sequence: CASSLKGATPRETQYF. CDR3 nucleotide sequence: TGTGCCAGCAGCTTAAAAGGAGCCACTCCGCGAGAGACCCAGTACTTC.

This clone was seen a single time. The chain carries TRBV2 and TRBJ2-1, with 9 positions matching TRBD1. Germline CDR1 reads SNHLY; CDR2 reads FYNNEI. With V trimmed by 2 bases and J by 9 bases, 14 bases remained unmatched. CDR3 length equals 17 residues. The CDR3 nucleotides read TGTGCCAGCAGTGAATTGTGGGACAGGGATATCACCACTGAGCAGTTCTTC. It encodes CASSELWDRDITTEQFF.

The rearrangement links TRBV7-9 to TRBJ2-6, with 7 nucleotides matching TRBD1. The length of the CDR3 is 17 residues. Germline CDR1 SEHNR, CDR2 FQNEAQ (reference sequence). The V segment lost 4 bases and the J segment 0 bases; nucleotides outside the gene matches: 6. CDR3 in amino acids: CASSWDRSPSGANVLTF. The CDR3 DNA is TGTGCCAGCAGCTGGGACAGATCACCCTCTGGGGCCAACGTCCTGACTTTC.

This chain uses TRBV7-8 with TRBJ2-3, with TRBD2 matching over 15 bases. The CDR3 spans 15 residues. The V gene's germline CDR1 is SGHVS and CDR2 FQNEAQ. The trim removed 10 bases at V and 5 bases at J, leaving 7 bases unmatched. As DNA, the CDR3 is TGTGCCACCGGACTAGCGGGGGGGTGGGGAGATACGCAGTATTTT. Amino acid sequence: CATGLAGGWGDTQYF.

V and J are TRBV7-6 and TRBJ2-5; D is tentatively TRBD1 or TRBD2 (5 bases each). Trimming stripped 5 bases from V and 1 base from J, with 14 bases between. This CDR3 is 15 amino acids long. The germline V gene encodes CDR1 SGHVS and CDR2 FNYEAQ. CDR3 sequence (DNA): TGTGCCAGCAGCGCCGAGGGACGTCTCCAAGAGACCCAGTACTTC. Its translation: CASSAEGRLQETQYF.

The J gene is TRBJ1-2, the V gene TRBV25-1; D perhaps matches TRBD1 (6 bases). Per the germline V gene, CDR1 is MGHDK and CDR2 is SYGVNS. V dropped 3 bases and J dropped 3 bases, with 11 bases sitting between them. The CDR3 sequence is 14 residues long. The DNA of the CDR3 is TGTGCCAGCAGTGATCCCAGGGGCTACTATGGCTACACCTTC. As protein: CASSDPRGYYGYTF.

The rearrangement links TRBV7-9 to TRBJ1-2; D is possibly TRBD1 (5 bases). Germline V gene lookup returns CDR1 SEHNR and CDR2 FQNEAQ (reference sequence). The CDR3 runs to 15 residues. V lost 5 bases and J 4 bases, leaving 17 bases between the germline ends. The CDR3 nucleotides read TGTGCCAGCAGCAGCCAGACAGATTCAGTCTATGGCTACACCTTC. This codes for CASSSQTDSVYGYTF.

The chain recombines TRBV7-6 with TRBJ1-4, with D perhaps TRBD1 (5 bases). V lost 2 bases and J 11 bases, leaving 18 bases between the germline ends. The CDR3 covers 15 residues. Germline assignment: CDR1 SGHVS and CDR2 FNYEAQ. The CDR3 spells CASSLSRQPPTKLFF. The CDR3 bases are TGTGCCAGCAGCTTATCACGACAGCCTCCGACGAAACTGTTTTTT. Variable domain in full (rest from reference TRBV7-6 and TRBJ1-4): GAGVSQSPRYKVTKRGQDVALRCDPISGHVSLYWYRQALGQGPEFLTYFNYEAQQDKSGLPNDRFSAERPEGSISTLTIQRTEQRDSAMYRCASSLSRQPPTKLFFGSGTQLSVL.

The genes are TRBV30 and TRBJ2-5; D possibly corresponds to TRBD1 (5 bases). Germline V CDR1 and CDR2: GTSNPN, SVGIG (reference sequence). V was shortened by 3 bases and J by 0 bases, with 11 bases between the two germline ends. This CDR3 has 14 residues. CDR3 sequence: CAWSGLQDQETQYF. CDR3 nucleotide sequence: TGTGCCTGGAGCGGCTTACAGGACCAAGAGACCCAGTACTTC.

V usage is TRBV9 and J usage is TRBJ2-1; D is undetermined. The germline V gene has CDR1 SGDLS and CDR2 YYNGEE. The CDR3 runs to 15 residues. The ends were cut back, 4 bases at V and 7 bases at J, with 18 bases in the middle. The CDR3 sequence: CASSPGALPLNEQFF. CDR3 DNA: TGTGCCAGCAGCCCCGGTGCCCTACCTTTGAATGAGCAGTTCTTC.